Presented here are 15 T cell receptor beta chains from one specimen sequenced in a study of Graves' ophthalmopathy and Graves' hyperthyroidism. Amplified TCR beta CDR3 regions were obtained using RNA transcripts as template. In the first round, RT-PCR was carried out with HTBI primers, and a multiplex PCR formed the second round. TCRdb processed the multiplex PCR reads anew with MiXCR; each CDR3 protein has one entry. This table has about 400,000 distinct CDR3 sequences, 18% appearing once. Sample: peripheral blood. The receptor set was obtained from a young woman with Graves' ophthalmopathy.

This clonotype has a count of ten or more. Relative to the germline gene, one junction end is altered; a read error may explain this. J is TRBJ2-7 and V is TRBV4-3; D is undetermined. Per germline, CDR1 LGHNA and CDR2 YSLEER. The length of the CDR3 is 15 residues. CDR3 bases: TGCGCCAGCAGCCAAGGACTTGGCGGCTCCTACGGGCAGTACTTC. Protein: CASSQGLGGSYGQYF.

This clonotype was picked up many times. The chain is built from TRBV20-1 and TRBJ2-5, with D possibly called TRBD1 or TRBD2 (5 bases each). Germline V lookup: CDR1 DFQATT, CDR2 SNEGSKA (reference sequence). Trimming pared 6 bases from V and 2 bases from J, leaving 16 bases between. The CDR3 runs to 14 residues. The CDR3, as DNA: TGCAGTGCCCCCCGCGCAGGGAGACAAGAGACCCAGTACTTC. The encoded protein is CSAPRAGRQETQYF.

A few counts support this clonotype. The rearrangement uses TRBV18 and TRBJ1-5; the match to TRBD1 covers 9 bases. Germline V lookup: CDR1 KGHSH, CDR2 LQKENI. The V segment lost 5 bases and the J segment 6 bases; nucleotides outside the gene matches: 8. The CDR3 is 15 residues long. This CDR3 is CASSTTGQGTQPQHF. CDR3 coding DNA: TGTGCCAGCTCAACCACGGGACAGGGAACTCAGCCCCAGCATTTT.

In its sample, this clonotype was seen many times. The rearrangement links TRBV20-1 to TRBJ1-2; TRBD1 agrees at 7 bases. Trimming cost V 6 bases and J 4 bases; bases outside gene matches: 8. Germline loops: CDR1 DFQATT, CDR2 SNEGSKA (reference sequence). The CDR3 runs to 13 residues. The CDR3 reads CSAPPTGTYGYTF. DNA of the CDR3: TGCAGTGCACCCCCGACAGGGACCTATGGCTACACCTTC.

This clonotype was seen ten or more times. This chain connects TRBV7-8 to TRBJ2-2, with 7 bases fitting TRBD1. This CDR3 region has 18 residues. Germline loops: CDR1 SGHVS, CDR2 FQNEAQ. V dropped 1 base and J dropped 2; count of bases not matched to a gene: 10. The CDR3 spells CASSLVWGTVVNTGELFF. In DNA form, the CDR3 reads TGTGCCAGCAGCTTAGTATGGGGGACAGTGGTAAACACCGGGGAGCTGTTTTTT.

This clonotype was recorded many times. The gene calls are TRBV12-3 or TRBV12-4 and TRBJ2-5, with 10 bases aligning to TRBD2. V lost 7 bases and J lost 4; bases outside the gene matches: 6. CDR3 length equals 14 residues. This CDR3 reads CASTEREGRETQYF. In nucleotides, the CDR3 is TGTGCCAGCACGGAGCGGGAGGGCCGAGAGACCCAGTACTTC.

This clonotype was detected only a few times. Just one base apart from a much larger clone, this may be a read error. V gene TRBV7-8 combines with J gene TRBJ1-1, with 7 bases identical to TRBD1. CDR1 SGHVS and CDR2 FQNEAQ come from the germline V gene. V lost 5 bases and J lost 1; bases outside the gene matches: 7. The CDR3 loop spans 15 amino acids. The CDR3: CASSPRGDRNTEAFF. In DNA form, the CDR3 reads TGTGCCAGCAGCCCCAGGGGGGACCGGAACACTGAAGCTTTCTTT.

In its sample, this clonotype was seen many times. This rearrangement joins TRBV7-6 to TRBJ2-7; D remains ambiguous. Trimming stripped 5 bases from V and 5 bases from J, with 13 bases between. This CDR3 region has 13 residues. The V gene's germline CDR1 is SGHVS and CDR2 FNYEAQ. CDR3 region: CASSSTVGDEQYF. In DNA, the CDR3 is TGTGCCAGCAGCAGCACAGTGGGTGACGAGCAGTACTTC.

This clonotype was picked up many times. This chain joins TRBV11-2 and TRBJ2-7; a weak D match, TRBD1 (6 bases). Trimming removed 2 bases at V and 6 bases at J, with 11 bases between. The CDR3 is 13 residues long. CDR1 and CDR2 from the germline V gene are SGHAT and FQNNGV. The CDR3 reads CASSLIRGGEQYF. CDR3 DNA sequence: TGTGCCAGCAGCTTAATTAGAGGGGGCGAGCAGTACTTC.

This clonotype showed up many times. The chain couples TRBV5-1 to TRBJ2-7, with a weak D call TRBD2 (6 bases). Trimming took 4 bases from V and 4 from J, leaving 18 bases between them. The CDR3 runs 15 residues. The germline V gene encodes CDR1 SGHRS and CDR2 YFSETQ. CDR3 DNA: TGCGCCAGCAGCCTGGAGGGCGCAGCTAATTACGAGCAGTACTTC. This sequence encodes CASSLEGAANYEQYF.

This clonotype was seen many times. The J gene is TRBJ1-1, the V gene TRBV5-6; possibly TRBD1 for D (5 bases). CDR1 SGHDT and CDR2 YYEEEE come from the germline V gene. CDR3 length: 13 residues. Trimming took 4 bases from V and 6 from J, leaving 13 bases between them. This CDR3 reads CASSRGGRPEAFF. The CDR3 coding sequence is TGTGCCAGCAGCCGGGGGGGAAGGCCTGAAGCTTTCTTT.

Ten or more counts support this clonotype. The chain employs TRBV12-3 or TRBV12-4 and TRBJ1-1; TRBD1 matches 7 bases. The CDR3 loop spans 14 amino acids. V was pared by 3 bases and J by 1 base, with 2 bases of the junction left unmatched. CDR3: CASSFRQGNTEAFF. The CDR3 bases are TGTGCCAGCAGTTTCAGACAGGGGAACACTGAAGCTTTCTTT.

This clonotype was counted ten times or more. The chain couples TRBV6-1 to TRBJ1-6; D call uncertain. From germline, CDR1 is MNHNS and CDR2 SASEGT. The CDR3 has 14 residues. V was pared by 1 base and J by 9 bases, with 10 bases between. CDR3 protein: CASSEGVAVSPLHF. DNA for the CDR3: TGTGCCAGCAGTGAAGGGGTGGCAGTTTCACCCCTCCACTTT.

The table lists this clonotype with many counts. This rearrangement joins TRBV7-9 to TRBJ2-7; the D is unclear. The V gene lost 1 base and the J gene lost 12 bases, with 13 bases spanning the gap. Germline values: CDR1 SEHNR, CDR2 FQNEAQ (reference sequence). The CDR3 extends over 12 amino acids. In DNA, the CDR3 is TGTGCCAGCAGCTTAGACTGGACCTTCAGGTACTTC. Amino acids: CASSLDWTFRYF.

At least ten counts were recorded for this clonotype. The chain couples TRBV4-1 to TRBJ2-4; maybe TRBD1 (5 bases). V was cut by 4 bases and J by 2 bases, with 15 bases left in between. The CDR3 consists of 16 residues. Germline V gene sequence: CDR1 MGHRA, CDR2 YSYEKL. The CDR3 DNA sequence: TGCGCCAGCAGCCCCTCGGACATATTAACCAAAAACATTCAGTACTTC. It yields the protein CASSPSDILTKNIQYF.